This T cell receptor (beta chain) was captured by sequencing in a study of T-cell reconstitution after alpha-beta-depleted transplantation in children (dated by TCRdb to the mid-2010s). Concerning the study at large: Using TCR repertoire profiling, the study quantitatively followed how T-cell immune reconstitution unfolded in children after TCRalphabeta/CD19-depleted allogeneic hematopoietic cell transplantation. Study-wide findings and limitations: The frequencies of hyperexpanded clones fell over the following months, and after one year, T-cell counts and TCRbeta diversity were mostly attributed to newly produced T cells. The apparently early recovery of alphabetaT-cell counts about two months after transplant reportedly depended on only several hundred rapidly expanded clones that came from non-depleted graft cells. The high TCRbeta diversity at day 60 in some patients was ascribed to recipient T cells and intrathymic progenitors that had survived conditioning.

This clonotype was observed a few times. Its recognized antigen is unknown. Per-nucleotide qualities are absent, and no much larger clonotype sits a single base away. V and J are truncated by 6 bases and 7 bases respectively, leaving an intervening sequence of 13 bases. The CDR3 goes from the cysteine to the phenylalanine over 14 residues. Here the CDR3 DNA is all that survives: 42 bases in frame from base 1. The germline V gene gives CDR1 as SGHTA and CDR2 as FQGNSA. According to the study, the label for this sample's treatment or condition signals: allogeneic hematopoietic cell transplantation with graft depleted of TCRalphabeta T cells and CD19 B cells. Transplant recipients were children who received TCRalphabeta/CD19-depleted allogeneic hematopoietic cell grafts. The method behind the library was PCR. Sequencing took place on an Illumina HiSeq 2500. TCR libraries were prepared with molecular barcoding, using unique molecular identifiers to normalize TCRbeta repertoire quantification. TCRdb handled the public reads itself, with Q25 trimming in fastp and clone calling in MiXCR, and kept productive beta chains. CDR3 protein duplicates are merged, each entry listing the most common genes and DNA. The sample data list under 250,000 distinct CDR3 sequences, and around 7% of these were observed just once. The top ten constitute 5.5% of the sample.

The material was PBMCs, obtained before TCRalphabeta/CD19-depleted stem cell transplant. The sequence links TRBV7-2 to TRBJ1-6, with a weak D call of TRBD1 (5 bases match). The receptor was isolated from a boy aged 2 to 10 with acute lymphoblastic leukemia, due to receive a stem cell transplant. The CDR3 in this case is CASRESGGNSPLHF. The bases are TGTGCCAGCAGAGAAAGCGGGGGGAATTCACCCCTCCACTTT. Reference TRBV7-2 and TRBJ1-6 proteins supply the regions before and after the CDR3; the full variable domain is: GAGVSQSPSNKVTEKGKDVELRCDPISGHTALYWYRQSLGQGLEFLIYFQGNSAPDKSGLPSDRFSAERTGGSVSTLTIQRTQQEDSAVYLCASRESGGNSPLHFGNGTRLTVT.